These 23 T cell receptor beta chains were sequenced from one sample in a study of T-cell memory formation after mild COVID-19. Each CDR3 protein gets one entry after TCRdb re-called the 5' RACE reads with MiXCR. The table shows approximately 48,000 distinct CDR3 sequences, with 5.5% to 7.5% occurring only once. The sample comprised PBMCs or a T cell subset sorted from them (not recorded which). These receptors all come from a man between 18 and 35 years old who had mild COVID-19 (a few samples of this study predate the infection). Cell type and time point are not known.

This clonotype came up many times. DNA for the CDR3: TGTGCCAGCAGTGTCAGGGGATCCTACAATGAGCAGTTCTTC. This codes for CASSVRGSYNEQFF. The chain employs TRBV2 and TRBJ2-1; D is perhaps TRBD1 (6 bases). The V end lost 4 bases, the J end lost 1 base, and 8 bases lay between the germline ends. The CDR3 has 14 residues. Germline CDR1 is SNHLY and CDR2 is FYNNEI.

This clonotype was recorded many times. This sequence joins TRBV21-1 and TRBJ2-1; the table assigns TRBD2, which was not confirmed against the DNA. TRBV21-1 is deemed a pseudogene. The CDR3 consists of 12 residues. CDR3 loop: CASSNPGTLLFF. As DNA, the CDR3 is TGTGCCAGCAGCAACCCCGGGACTTTGTTGTTCTTC.

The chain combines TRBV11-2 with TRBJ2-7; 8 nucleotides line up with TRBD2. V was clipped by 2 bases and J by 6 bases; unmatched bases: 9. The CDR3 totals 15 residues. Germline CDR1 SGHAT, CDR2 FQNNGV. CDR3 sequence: CASSLSGGSGVEQYV. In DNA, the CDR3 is TGTGCCAGCAGCTTAAGCGGGGGTAGCGGCGTCGAGCAGTACGTC.

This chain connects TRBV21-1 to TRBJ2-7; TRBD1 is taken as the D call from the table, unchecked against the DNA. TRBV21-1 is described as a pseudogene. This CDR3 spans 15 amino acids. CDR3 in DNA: TGTGCCAGCAGCAAACTCCCGGACAGGCTCTACGAGCAGTACGTC. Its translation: CASSKLPDRLYEQYV.

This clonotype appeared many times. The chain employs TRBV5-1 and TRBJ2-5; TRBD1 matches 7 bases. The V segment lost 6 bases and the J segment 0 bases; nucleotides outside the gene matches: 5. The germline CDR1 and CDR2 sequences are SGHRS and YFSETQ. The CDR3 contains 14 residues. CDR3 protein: CASTIQGHQETQYF. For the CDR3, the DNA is TGCGCCAGCACCATACAGGGGCACCAAGAGACCCAGTACTTC.

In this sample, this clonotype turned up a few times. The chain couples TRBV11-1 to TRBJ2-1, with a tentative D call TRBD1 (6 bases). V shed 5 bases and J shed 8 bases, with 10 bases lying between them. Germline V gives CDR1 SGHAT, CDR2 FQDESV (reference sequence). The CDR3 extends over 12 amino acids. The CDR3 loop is CASSVRGDEQFF. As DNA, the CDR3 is TGTGCCAGCAGCGTCAGGGGAGATGAGCAGTTCTTC.

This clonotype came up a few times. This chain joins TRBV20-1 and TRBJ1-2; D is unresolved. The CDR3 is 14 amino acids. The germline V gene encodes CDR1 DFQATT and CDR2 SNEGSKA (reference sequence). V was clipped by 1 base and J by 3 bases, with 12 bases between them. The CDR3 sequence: CSARGSSNDYGYTF. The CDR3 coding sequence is TGCAGTGCTAGAGGGTCCAGTAATGACTATGGCTACACCTTC.

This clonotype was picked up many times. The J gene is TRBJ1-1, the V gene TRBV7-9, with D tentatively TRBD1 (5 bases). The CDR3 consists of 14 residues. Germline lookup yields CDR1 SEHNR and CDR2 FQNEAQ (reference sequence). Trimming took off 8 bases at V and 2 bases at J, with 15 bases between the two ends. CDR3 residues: CASGWGFVNTEAFF. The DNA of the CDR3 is TGTGCCAGCGGTTGGGGGTTCGTCAACACTGAAGCTTTCTTT.

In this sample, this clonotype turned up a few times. The CDR3 nucleotides read TGCGCCAGCAGCCAAGAAGGGTCAGGGGCCGATGTCAATGAGCAGTTCTTC. This gives the protein CASSQEGSGADVNEQFF. The chain joins TRBV4-1 to TRBJ2-1; maybe TRBD1 (6 bases). Germline loops: CDR1 MGHRA, CDR2 YSYEKL. The CDR3 runs to 17 residues. V dropped 0 bases and J dropped 6 bases, with 18 bases sitting between them.

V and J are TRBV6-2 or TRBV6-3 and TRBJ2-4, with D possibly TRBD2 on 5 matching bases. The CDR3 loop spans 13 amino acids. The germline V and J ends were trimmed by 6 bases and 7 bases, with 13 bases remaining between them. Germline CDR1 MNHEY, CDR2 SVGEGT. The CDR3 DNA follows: TGTGCCAGCAGCCCCCCCGGACTGAACATTCAGTACTTC. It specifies CASSPPGLNIQYF.

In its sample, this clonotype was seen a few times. The CDR3 DNA reads as TGTGCCAGCAGTGCAGGTTACGGACCGGCCGCCAATCAGCCCCAGCATTTT. Amino acids: CASSAGYGPAANQPQHF. This chain joins TRBV2 and TRBJ1-5; D is uncertain. CDR1 and CDR2 (germline): SNHLY, FYNNEI. Trimming removed 4 bases at V and 3 bases at J, with 19 bases between. CDR3 length: 17 residues.

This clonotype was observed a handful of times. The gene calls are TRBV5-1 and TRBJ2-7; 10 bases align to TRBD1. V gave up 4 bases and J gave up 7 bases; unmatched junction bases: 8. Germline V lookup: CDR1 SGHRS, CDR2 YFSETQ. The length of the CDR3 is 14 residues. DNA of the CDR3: TGCGCCAGCAGCAGCGGACAGGGGGTGGGTGAGCAGTACGTC. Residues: CASSSGQGVGEQYV.

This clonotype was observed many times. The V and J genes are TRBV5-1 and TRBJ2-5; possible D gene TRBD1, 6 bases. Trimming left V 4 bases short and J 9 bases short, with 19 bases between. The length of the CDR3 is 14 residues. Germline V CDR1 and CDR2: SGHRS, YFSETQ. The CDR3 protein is CASSISDRSEAQYF. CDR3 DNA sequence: TGCGCCAGCAGCATAAGCGACAGGAGTGAGGCCCAGTACTTC.

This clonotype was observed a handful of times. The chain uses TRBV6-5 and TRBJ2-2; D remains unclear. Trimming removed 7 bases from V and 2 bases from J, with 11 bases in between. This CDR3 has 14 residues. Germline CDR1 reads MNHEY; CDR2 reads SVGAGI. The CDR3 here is CASTRDTNTGELFF. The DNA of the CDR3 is TGTGCCAGCACCCGCGACACCAACACCGGGGAGCTGTTTTTT.

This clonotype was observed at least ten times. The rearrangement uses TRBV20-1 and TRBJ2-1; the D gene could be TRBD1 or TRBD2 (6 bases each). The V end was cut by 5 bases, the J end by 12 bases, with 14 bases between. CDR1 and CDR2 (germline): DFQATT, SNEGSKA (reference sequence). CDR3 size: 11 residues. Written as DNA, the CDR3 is TGCAGTGCTGGAGGGACATTTCTGCAGTTCTTC. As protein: CSAGGTFLQFF.

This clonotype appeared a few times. In DNA, the CDR3 is TGTGCCAGCAGCCCAGAGGCAGGTCGAACGGGCTACACCTTC. Encoded protein: CASSPEAGRTGYTF. V gene TRBV7-2 combines with J gene TRBJ1-2; D gene unclear. The V end was cut by 5 bases, the J end by 8 bases, with 18 bases between. CDR3 size: 14 residues. The germline gives CDR1 SGHTA, CDR2 FQGNSA. Looking up the rest from reference TRBV7-2 and TRBJ1-2 gives the full variable domain: GAGVSQSPSNKVTEKGKDVELRCDPISGHTALYWYRQSLGQGLEFLIYFQGNSAPDKSGLPSDRFSAERTGGSVSTLTIQRTQQEDSAVYLCASSPEAGRTGYTFGSGTRLTVV.

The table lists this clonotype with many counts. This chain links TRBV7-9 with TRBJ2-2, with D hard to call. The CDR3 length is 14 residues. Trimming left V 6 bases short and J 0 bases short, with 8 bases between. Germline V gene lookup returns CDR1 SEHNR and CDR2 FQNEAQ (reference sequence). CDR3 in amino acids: CASSYDPNTGELFF. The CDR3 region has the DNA TGTGCCAGCAGTTACGACCCGAACACCGGGGAGCTGTTTTTT. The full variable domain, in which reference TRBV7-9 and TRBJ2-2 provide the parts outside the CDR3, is DTGVSQNPRHKITKRGQNVTFRCDPISEHNRLYWYRQTLGQGPEFLTYFQNEAQLEKSRLLSDRFSAERPKGSFSTLEIQRTEQGDSAMYLCASSYDPNTGELFFGEGSRLTVL.

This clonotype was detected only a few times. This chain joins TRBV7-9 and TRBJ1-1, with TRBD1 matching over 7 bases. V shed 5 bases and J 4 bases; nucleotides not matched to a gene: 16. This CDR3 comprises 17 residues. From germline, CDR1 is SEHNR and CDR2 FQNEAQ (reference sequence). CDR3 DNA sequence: TGTGCCAGCAGCCGCCACGGCGGGCAGGGGGAAATCACTGAAGCTTTCTTT. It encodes CASSRHGGQGEITEAFF.

CDR3 region: CASSDPSGEQYF. CDR3 DNA: TGCGCCAGCAGTGACCCCTCAGGCGAGCAGTACTTC. The V call is TRBV5-1, the J call TRBJ2-7, with D unclear. V was trimmed by 5 bases and J by 6 bases, leaving 12 bases between them. The CDR3 is 12 amino acids. Germline loops: CDR1 SGHRS, CDR2 YFSETQ.

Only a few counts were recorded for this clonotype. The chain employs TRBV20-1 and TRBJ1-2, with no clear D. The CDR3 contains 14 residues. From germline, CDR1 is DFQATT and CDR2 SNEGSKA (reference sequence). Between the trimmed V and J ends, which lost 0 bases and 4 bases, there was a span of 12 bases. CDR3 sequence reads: CSAREEHLGYGYTF. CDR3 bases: TGCAGTGCTAGAGAGGAACACCTGGGCTATGGCTACACCTTC.

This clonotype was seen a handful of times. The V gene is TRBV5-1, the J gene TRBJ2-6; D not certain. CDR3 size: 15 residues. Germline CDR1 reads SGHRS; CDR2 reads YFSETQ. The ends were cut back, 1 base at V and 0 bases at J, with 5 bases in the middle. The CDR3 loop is CASSLSISGANVLTF. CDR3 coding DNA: TGCGCCAGCAGCTTGTCAATCTCTGGGGCCAACGTCCTGACTTTC.

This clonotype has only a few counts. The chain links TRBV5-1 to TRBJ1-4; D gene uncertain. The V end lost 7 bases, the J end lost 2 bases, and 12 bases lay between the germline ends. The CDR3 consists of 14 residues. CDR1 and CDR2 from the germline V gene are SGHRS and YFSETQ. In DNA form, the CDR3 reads TGCGCCAGCTCGGAGGAGCCTACTAATGAAAAACTGTTTTTT. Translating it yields CASSEEPTNEKLFF.

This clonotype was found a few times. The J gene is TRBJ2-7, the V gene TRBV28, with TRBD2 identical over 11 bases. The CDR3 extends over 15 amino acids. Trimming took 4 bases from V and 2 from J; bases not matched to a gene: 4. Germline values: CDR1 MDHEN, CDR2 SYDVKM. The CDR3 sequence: CASSYLAGGTYEQYF. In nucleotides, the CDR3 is TGTGCCAGCAGTTACCTAGCGGGGGGAACCTACGAGCAGTACTTC.